The clone carrying this TCR beta chain showed up just a few times. The beta constant-region primer was an equimolar mix of two oligonucleotides covering TRBC1 and TRBC2. MiXCR, run by TCRdb on the UMI-ligation and nested PCR reads, gives a single entry per CDR3 protein. The sample has about 150,000 distinct CDR3 sequences; about 15% are singletons. This CDR3 has 16 residues. The V segment lost 0 bases and the J segment 2 bases; nucleotides outside the gene matches: 8. Looked up from germline, CDR1 is SGHRS and CDR2 is YFSETQ. Cells stained for CD3, CD4, CD8, CD45RA, CD27 and viability were sorted into four CD45RA/CD27 subsets. The data are from a study of naive and memory T cell subsets.

This clonotype originated in a human donor in good health. The chain couples TRBV5-1 to TRBJ2-7; TRBD2 aligns across 7 bases. Source material: naive CD4+ T cells from blood. The DNA of the CDR3 is TGCGCCAGCAGCTTGGGAATTTCGGGAGGAGCCTACGAGCAGTACTTC. Translating gives CASSLGISGGAYEQYF.